This T cell receptor beta chain was identified during a study of patients and donors after allogeneic stem cell transplantation. The CDR3 spans 15 residues. CDR1 is SGHTA and CDR2 is FQGTGA in the germline V gene. V shed 5 bases and J shed 3 bases, with 16 bases lying between them. MiXCR, applied by TCRdb to the RT-PCR reads, yields one record per CDR3 protein. The sample holds about 76,000 distinct CDR3 sequences, about a quarter seen once. This TCR came from a human donor who was either an allogeneic HSCT recipient or a stem cell or donor lymphocyte infusion donor (not recorded which). It is not recorded whose cells these are; they may come from a transplant donor. The genes are TRBV7-3 and TRBJ1-2; D is uncertain. The sequenced sample consisted of blood, either unsorted or a sorted T cell fraction (not recorded which). The CDR3 sequence: CASSPIGWADYGYTF. CDR3 nucleotide sequence: TGTGCCAGCAGCCCCATAGGCTGGGCTGACTATGGCTACACCTTC. Full variable domain (rest looked up from reference TRBV7-3 and TRBJ1-2): GAGVSQTPSNKVTEKGKYVELRCDPISGHTALYWYRQSLGQGPEFLIYFQGTGAADDSGLPNDRFFAVRPEGSVSTLKIQRTERGDSAVYLCASSPIGWADYGYTFGSGTRLTVV.